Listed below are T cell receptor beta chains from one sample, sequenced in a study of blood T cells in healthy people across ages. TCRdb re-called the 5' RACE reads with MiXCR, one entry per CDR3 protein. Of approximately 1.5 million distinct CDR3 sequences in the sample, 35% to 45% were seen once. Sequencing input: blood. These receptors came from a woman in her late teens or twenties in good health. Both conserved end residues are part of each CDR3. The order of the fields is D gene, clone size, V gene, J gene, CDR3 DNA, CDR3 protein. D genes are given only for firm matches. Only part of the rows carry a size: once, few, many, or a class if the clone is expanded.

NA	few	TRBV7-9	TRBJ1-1	TGTGCCAGCACATTAGGTGGACGTACTGAAGCTTTCTTT	CASTLGGRTEAFF
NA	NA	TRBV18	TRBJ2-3	TGTGCCAGCTCACCACGTGCTTTGACGAGCACAGATACGCAGTATTTT	CASSPRALTSTDTQYF
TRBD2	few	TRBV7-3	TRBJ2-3	TGTGCCAGCAGCTTAACGCGGGGGGGAGATACGCAGTATTTT	CASSLTRGGDTQYF
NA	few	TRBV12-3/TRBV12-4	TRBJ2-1	TGTGCCAGCAGCAACCTTTGGGAGCAGTTCTTC	CASSNLWEQFF
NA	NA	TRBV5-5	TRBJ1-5	TGTGCCAGCAGCGGTACGGGGGGGCCGGATCAGCCCCAGCATTTT	CASSGTGGPDQPQHF
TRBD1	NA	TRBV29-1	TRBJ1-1	TGCAGCGTTCCCGGGACAGGGGATACTATTCCAGGCACTGAAGCTTTCTTT	CSVPGTGDTIPGTEAFF
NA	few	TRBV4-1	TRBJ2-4	TGCGCCAGCAGCCAAGGGGGGGGGCGGGGACTAACCAACATTCAGTACTTC	CASSQGGGRGLTNIQYF
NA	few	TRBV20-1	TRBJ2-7	TGCAGTGCTAGAGACGCCGGGACTTCCTACGAGCAGTACTTC	CSARDAGTSYEQYF
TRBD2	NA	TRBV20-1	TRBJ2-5	TGCAGTGCTACGGCTAGCGGGGGGCTGATGTACCAAGAGACCCAGTACTTC	CSATASGGLMYQETQYF
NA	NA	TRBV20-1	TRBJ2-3	TGCAGTGCTAAAATCGAGGGAAACACAGATACGCAGTATTTT	CSAKIEGNTDTQYF
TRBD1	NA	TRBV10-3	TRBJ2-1	TGTACCATCAGTGAGGCGGGACAGGCTCCCTTTAATGAGCAGTTCTTC	CTISEAGQAPFNEQFF
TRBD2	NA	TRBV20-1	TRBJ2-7	TGCAGTGCTAGGCTAGCGGGAGCGACAAGCGAGCAGTACTTC	CSARLAGATSEQYF
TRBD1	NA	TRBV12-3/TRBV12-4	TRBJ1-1	TGTGCCAGCAGGCTGACAGGGGGCGGTGAAGCTTTCTTT	CASRLTGGGEAFF
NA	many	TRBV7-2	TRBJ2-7	TGTGCCAGCAGCTTAGCATCAACGGGAGGACAGTACGAGCAGTACTTC	CASSLASTGGQYEQYF
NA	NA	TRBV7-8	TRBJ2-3	TGTGCCAGCAGCTTATACGTGGGCAGGGAGACAGATACGCAGTATTTT	CASSLYVGRETDTQYF
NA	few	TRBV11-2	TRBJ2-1	TGTGCCAGCAGCACCTTGACAGGAATCAACAATGAGCAGTTCTTC	CASSTLTGINNEQFF
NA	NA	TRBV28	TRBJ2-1	TGTGCCAGCAGGTTGCCGGGACTGGGCGACAATGAGCAGTTCTTC	CASRLPGLGDNEQFF
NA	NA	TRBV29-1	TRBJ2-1	TGCAGCGGAAGTCACAGGGCAGGCTCCTACAATGAGCAGTTCTTC	CSGSHRAGSYNEQFF
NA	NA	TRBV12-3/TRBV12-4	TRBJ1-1	TGTGCCAGCAGCGGTGAAGTCTATGACACTGAAGCTTTCTTT	CASSGEVYDTEAFF
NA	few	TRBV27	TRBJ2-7	TGTGCCAGCAGCGATCTCGGCGGGGCGGACTACGAGCAGTACTTC	CASSDLGGADYEQYF